This is a list of T cell receptor beta chains from one sample in a study of PD-L1 blockade in urothelial cancer. Some clones are missing from TCRdb's copy, which holds only in-frame ones; the method was immunoSEQ multiplex PCR. The profile covers 38,000 or so clones, with about four fifths appearing a single time and roughly a tenth taken by the ten largest. Sequencing was performed on PBMCs, taken around atezolizumab (anti-PD-L1) treatment. The receptors derive from a middle-aged man with urothelial cancer. CDR3s include the opening cysteine and the closing phenylalanine or tryptophan. A D gene is named only where the DNA matches it firmly. Clone size is given for some rows only: seen once, a few or many times, or a class if the clone is expanded.

CDR3 length,clone size,J gene,D gene,V gene,CDR3 DNA,CDR3 protein
16,.,TRBJ2-6,.,TRBV2,TGTGCCATCTTGACTGAGGGGGTTTCTGGGGCCAACGTCCTGACTTTC,CAILTEGVSGANVLTF
10,.,TRBJ2-7,.,TRBV11-2,TGTGCCAGCAGCTCGGGCGAGCAGTACTTC,CASSSGEQYF
16,.,TRBJ2-6,.,TRBV7-3,TGTGCCAGCAGTCCTCAAGGGGCCCCTGGGGCCAACGTCCTGACTTTC,CASSPQGAPGANVLTF
15,.,TRBJ2-5,.,TRBV7-8,TGTGCCAGCAGCTTAGCGGGCCGAGACCAAGAGACCCAGTACTTC,CASSLAGRDQETQYF
15,.,TRBJ1-5,.,TRBV19,TGTGCCAGTACGCCGCCCGGGGGTAGCAATCAGCCCCAGCATTTT,CASTPPGGSNQPQHF
12,once,TRBJ1-1,.,TRBV28,TGTGCCAGCAGTCTAGGGAGGACGCGAGCTTTCTTT,CASSLGRTRAFF
14,.,TRBJ1-2,TRBD1,TRBV28,TGTGCCAGCAGTTTAACGACAGGGGGAAGAGGCTACACCTTC,CASSLTTGGRGYTF
17,.,TRBJ1-5,TRBD1,TRBV7-8,TGTGCCAGCAGCTTAGGGCGGACAGGGGGAAGCAATCAGCCCCAGCATTTT,CASSLGRTGGSNQPQHF
16,.,TRBJ1-5,TRBD1,TRBV19,TGTGCCAGTAGTATAAGACAGGGGCCAAGAAATCAGCCCCAGCATTTT,CASSIRQGPRNQPQHF
15,.,TRBJ2-1,TRBD1,TRBV5-1,TGCGCCAGCAGCTTGACTACCGGGACAGGGGATGAGCAGTTCTTC,CASSLTTGTGDEQFF
12,.,TRBJ2-2,.,TRBV27,TGTGCCAGCAACGGAGGATCCGGGGAGCTGTTTTTT,CASNGGSGELFF
13,.,TRBJ1-5,TRBD1,TRBV19,TGTGCCAGTAGGACAGGGCGCAATCAGCCCCAGCATTTT,CASRTGRNQPQHF
17,.,TRBJ2-3,TRBD2,TRBV5-6,TGTGCCAGCAGCTTGGGCCCTGGCGGGAGGAGCACAGATACGCAGTATTTT,CASSLGPGGRSTDTQYF
14,few,TRBJ2-2,.,TRBV6-5,TGTGCCAGCACCCGACAGTCGAACACCGGGGAGCTGTTTTTT,CASTRQSNTGELFF
16,.,TRBJ2-2,.,TRBV18,TGTGCCAGCTCCGTTGCCGCGTGGGGGGACACCGGGGAGCTGTTTTTT,CASSVAAWGDTGELFF
13,.,TRBJ2-7,.,TRBV5-1,TGCGCCAGCAGCTCCCCCCCGTCCTACGAGCAGTACTTC,CASSSPPSYEQYF
15,.,TRBJ1-2,TRBD1,TRBV19,TGTGCCAGCGGCACGACAGGGGCGAAACTCTATGGCTACACCTTC,CASGTTGAKLYGYTF
14,.,TRBJ2-2,.,TRBV29-1,TGCAGCGTTGAATCTTTTTCTAACACCGGGGAGCTGTTTTTT,CSVESFSNTGELFF
13,few,TRBJ1-5,.,TRBV7-8,TGTGCCAGCTCAGCGCCTAAAGAACAGCCCCAGCATTTT,CASSAPKEQPQHF
16,.,TRBJ2-1,TRBD1,TRBV5-1,TGCGCCAGCAGTCCGGCCGGGACAGGGGCCTACAATGAGCAGTTCTTC,CASSPAGTGAYNEQFF
14,.,TRBJ2-7,.,TRBV9,TGTGCCAGCAGCGTGACCAGGGAAACCTACGAGCAGTACTTC,CASSVTRETYEQYF
15,.,TRBJ2-1,TRBD2,TRBV7-6,TGTGCCAGCAGCTTAAGCGGGGACCCGAGAAATGAGCAGTTCTTC,CASSLSGDPRNEQFF
16,.,TRBJ1-2,TRBD1,TRBV4-1,TGCGCCAGCAGCCAATCCTTGACAGGGGCGGGCTATGGCTACACCTTC,CASSQSLTGAGYGYTF
17,.,TRBJ2-1,TRBD2,TRBV30,TGTGCCTGGAGTTTTCAGCGGACTAGCGGCTCCTACAATGAGCAGTTCTTC,CAWSFQRTSGSYNEQFF
14,.,TRBJ2-7,TRBD1,TRBV7-9,TGTGCCAGCAGCTTAACAACAGGGGCCGCCGAGCAGTACTTC,CASSLTTGAAEQYF
15,.,TRBJ2-5,TRBD1,TRBV7-6,TGTGCCAGCAGCTTAGGGTCAGGGGGCGGAGAGACCCAGTACTTC,CASSLGSGGGETQYF